Shown below are 13 T cell receptor beta chains from a single sample sequenced in a study of blood T cell repertoires in COVID-19. The method was immunoSEQ multiplex PCR; TCRdb's version includes in-frame clones alone and lacks a portion of them. The sample carries about 190,000 clones, approximately 87% recorded once. Material for sequencing was peripheral blood. The source of these receptors is a woman aged 18-35 years who had recovered from COVID-19.

This chain joins TRBV2 and TRBJ1-2; 9 bases align to TRBD1. This CDR3 spans 15 amino acids. V trimming: 6 bases; J trimming: 3 bases; junction bases outside the gene matches: 8. CDR1 is SNHLY, CDR2 FYNNEI, per germline. CDR3 loop: CASRPQGARDYGYTF. CDR3 nucleotide sequence: TGTGCCAGCAGGCCACAGGGGGCGCGCGACTATGGCTACACCTTC. Full variable domain (outside the CDR3, taken from reference TRBV2 and TRBJ1-2): EPEVTQTPSHQVTQMGQEVILRCVPISNHLYFYWYRQILGQKVEFLVSFYNNEISEKSEIFDDQFSVERPDGSNFTLKIRSTKLEDSAMYFCASRPQGARDYGYTFGSGTRLTVV.

Regarding this clone: A junction end diverges from the germline sequence, so it may reflect a read error. The chain employs TRBV6-5 and TRBJ1-1; D gene ambiguous. The CDR3 contains 13 residues. CDR1 is MNHEY, CDR2 SVGAGI, per germline. CDR3 residues: CASRPIYPSVYSF. CDR3 DNA: TGTGCCAGCAGACCCATCTATCCGTCTGTTTATAGCTTT.

V is TRBV30 and J is TRBJ1-1; TRBD1 agrees at 7 bases. Germline trimming cut 0 bases from V and 7 bases from J; bases unmatched to any gene: 11. The CDR3 runs 15 residues. Germline V gene lookup returns CDR1 GTSNPN and CDR2 SVGIG (reference sequence). The CDR3 region is CAWSVRRGLVVEAFF. Written as DNA, the CDR3 is TGTGCCTGGAGTGTAAGGAGGGGGCTTGTCGTTGAAGCTTTCTTT. The full variable domain, in which reference TRBV30 and TRBJ1-1 provide the parts outside the CDR3, is SQTIHQWPATLVQPVGSPLSLECTVEGTSNPNLYWYRQAAGRGLQLLFYSVGIGQISSEVPQNLSASRPQDRQFILSSKKLLLSDSGFYLCAWSVRRGLVVEAFFGQGTRLTVV.

The chain carries TRBV6-5 and TRBJ2-7, with 7 nucleotides matching TRBD2. Germline loops: CDR1 MNHEY, CDR2 SVGAGI. V lost 0 bases to trimming and J lost 5 bases; unmatched junction nucleotides: 10. The CDR3 is 16 residues long. CDR3 DNA: TGTGCCAGCAGTTACTCATCATTGGGAGGGAGAAACGAGCAGTACTTC. This gives the protein CASSYSSLGGRNEQYF.

The rearrangement uses TRBV4-3 and TRBJ1-4; TRBD1 might be the D (5 bases). V gave up 0 bases and J gave up 0 bases, with 14 bases separating them. CDR3 size: 18 residues. Germline V CDR1 and CDR2: LGHNA, YSLEER. CDR3 protein: CASSQERAGKSTNEKLFF. In DNA form, the CDR3 reads TGCGCCAGCAGCCAAGAAAGGGCAGGGAAGTCAACTAATGAAAAACTGTTTTTT.

The chain is built from TRBV6-5 and TRBJ2-5; TRBD1 aligns across 8 bases. The CDR3 contains 14 residues. Germline V gene lookup returns CDR1 MNHEY and CDR2 SVGAGI. J gave up 5 bases and V 1 base, and 3 bases lay outside the gene matches. The CDR3 sequence is CASSYLDRDETQYF. CDR3 in DNA: TGTGCCAGCAGTTACTTGGACAGGGACGAGACCCAGTACTTC.

In this sample, this clone turned up once. The rearrangement joins TRBV30 to TRBJ1-2; 7 bases agree with TRBD1. This CDR3 region has 13 residues. The J segment lost 4 bases and the V segment lost 5 bases, leaving 7 bases of the junction unmatched. Germline V gene lookup returns CDR1 GTSNPN and CDR2 SVGIG (reference sequence). The CDR3 coding sequence is TGTGCCTGGGACGACAGGGTGAGCTATGGCTACACCTTC. This encodes CAWDDRVSYGYTF.

The chain links TRBV4-3 to TRBJ2-3; D might be TRBD2 (5 bases). The V end was cut by 5 bases, the J end by 3 bases, with 15 bases between. CDR3 length: 15 residues. CDR1 is LGHNA and CDR2 is YSLEER in the germline V gene. CDR3 loop: CASSSLAEKTDTQYF. In DNA form, the CDR3 reads TGCGCCAGCAGCAGCCTAGCAGAGAAGACAGATACGCAGTATTTT.

This clone appeared once. The rearrangement uses TRBV14 and TRBJ1-2; a weak D match, TRBD1 (5 bases). The CDR3 loop spans 14 amino acids. Per the germline V gene, CDR1 is SGHDN and CDR2 is FVKESK. Deletions cut 0 bases from V and 6 bases from J, with 11 bases between. The CDR3 spells CASSQEGRGNGYTF. CDR3 DNA: TGTGCCAGCAGCCAAGAGGGCCGGGGGAATGGCTACACCTTC.

The rearrangement links TRBV4-3 to TRBJ2-1; D may be TRBD2 (5 bases). The CDR3 loop spans 14 amino acids. The ends were cut back, 3 bases at V and 9 bases at J, with 15 bases in the middle. Germline loops: CDR1 LGHNA, CDR2 YSLEER. The CDR3 reads CASSQVTTSVEQFF. The CDR3 region has the DNA TGCGCCAGCAGCCAGGTGACTACCTCAGTTGAGCAGTTCTTC.

This chain links TRBV2 with TRBJ2-3, with a possible D match to TRBD1 (6 bases). Trimming pared 3 bases from V and 8 bases from J, leaving 12 bases between. The CDR3 is made up of 13 amino acids. Per germline, CDR1 SNHLY and CDR2 FYNNEI. Here the CDR3 reads CASSDLKGGTQYF. CDR3 nucleotide sequence: TGTGCCAGCAGTGATTTAAAAGGGGGTACGCAGTATTTT. Drawing the rest from reference TRBV2 and TRBJ2-3, the complete variable domain is EPEVTQTPSHQVTQMGQEVILRCVPISNHLYFYWYRQILGQKVEFLVSFYNNEISEKSEIFDDQFSVERPDGSNFTLKIRSTKLEDSAMYFCASSDLKGGTQYFGPGTRLTVL.

This CDR3 reads CASSLGQGNYGYTF. In DNA form, the CDR3 reads TGTGCCAGCAGTTTAGGGCAGGGGAACTATGGCTACACCTTC. V gene TRBV28 combines with J gene TRBJ1-2; D perhaps matches TRBD1 (6 bases). V dropped 2 bases and J dropped 2 bases, with 9 bases sitting between them. The CDR3 extends over 14 amino acids. CDR1 is MDHEN, CDR2 SYDVKM, per germline.

The chain couples TRBV19 to TRBJ2-1; D gene unclear. V shed 6 bases and J shed 6 bases, with 6 bases lying between them. The CDR3 extends over 11 amino acids. Germline V CDR1 and CDR2: LNHDA, SQIVND (reference sequence). CDR3 loop: CASRFGNEQFF. DNA for the CDR3: TGTGCCAGTAGATTCGGCAATGAGCAGTTCTTC.